Below are 24 T cell receptor beta chains sequenced from a single sample in a study of T-cell memory formation after mild COVID-19. TCRdb processed the 5' RACE reads anew with MiXCR; each CDR3 protein has one entry. The sample holds about 420,000 distinct CDR3 sequences; about 22% are singletons and the top ten take 13%. The sequencing sample was made of PBMCs or a T cell subset sorted from them (not recorded which). These receptors were collected from an adult woman who had mild COVID-19 (a few samples of this study predate the infection). Cell type and time point are not known.

The V gene is TRBV27, the J gene TRBJ2-5; TRBD1 aligns across 8 bases. In germline, CDR1 is MNHEY, CDR2 SMNVEV (reference sequence). The length of the CDR3 is 16 residues. After removal of 1 base from V and 5 bases from J, the junction contained 9 bases not matched to a gene. The CDR3 reads CASSLLPTGVIETQYF. CDR3 sequence (DNA): TGTGCCAGCAGTTTATTGCCGACAGGGGTCATTGAGACCCAGTACTTC.

The gene calls are TRBV5-1 and TRBJ2-5; D is perhaps TRBD1 (6 bases). This CDR3 comprises 15 residues. Trimming cost V 2 bases and J 5 bases, with 16 bases left between them. Germline V lookup: CDR1 SGHRS, CDR2 YFSETQ. CDR3 sequence reads: CASSLGGPTTETQYF. The CDR3 DNA sequence: TGCGCCAGCAGCTTAGGGGGACCCACGACGGAGACCCAGTACTTC. Full variable domain (rest looked up from reference TRBV5-1 and TRBJ2-5): KAGVTQTPRYLIKTRGQQVTLSCSPISGHRSVSWYQQTPGQGLQFLFEYFSETQRNKGNFPGRFSGRQFSNSRSEMNVSTLELGDSALYLCASSLGGPTTETQYFGPGTRLLVL.

At least ten counts were recorded for this clonotype. The chain uses TRBV5-1 and TRBJ2-3; D gene uncertain. The CDR3 covers 12 residues. Germline CDR1 is SGHRS and CDR2 is YFSETQ. Trimming left V 4 bases short and J 3 bases short, with 6 bases between. The CDR3: CASSHGTDTQYF. The CDR3 DNA follows: TGCGCCAGCAGCCACGGAACAGATACGCAGTATTTT.

The chain carries TRBV4-3 and TRBJ2-7, with 7 bases aligning to TRBD1. Germline values: CDR1 LGHNA, CDR2 YSLEER. V dropped 0 bases and J dropped 3; count of bases not matched to a gene: 5. The CDR3 sequence is 15 residues long. The CDR3 sequence is CASSQDSGQIYEQYF. In DNA, the CDR3 is TGCGCCAGCAGCCAAGACTCGGGACAGATCTACGAGCAGTACTTC.

This clonotype appeared a few times. The chain joins TRBV7-6 to TRBJ1-3; D perhaps matches TRBD1 (6 bases). Trimming left V 5 bases short and J 3 bases short, with 11 bases between. Germline V gene sequence: CDR1 SGHVS, CDR2 FNYEAQ. CDR3 length equals 14 residues. CDR3 sequence: CASSIGGIGNTIYF. CDR3 bases: TGTGCCAGCAGCATAGGGGGAATTGGAAACACCATATATTTT.

This rearrangement joins TRBV4-1 to TRBJ2-3, with TRBD1 matching over 9 bases. Germline values: CDR1 MGHRA, CDR2 YSYEKL. V lost 1 base, J lost 5 bases, and 4 bases stayed unmatched. This CDR3 has 15 residues. The CDR3 DNA reads TGCGCCAGCAGCCAAGGGGACAGGGTCAAAGATACGCAGTATTTT. It yields the protein CASSQGDRVKDTQYF.

In its sample, this clonotype was seen a few times. The V call is TRBV12-3 or TRBV12-4, the J call TRBJ2-5; possible D gene TRBD1, 5 bases. V was shortened by 4 bases and J by 6 bases, with 9 bases between the two germline ends. The CDR3 has 12 amino acids. The CDR3 coding sequence is TGTGCCAGCAGTTCCGACAGACAGACCCAGTACTTC. It codes for CASSSDRQTQYF.

The chain is built from TRBV9 and TRBJ2-2; weak D call: TRBD1 (6 bases). V was pared by 0 bases and J by 5 bases, with 11 bases between. The length of the CDR3 is 15 residues. Germline CDR1 is SGDLS and CDR2 is YYNGEE. The CDR3 nucleotides are TGTGCCAGCAGCGTAGTGTGGCAGGGGACCGGGGAGCTGTTTTTT. Encoded protein: CASSVVWQGTGELFF.

V and J are TRBV7-9 and TRBJ1-1; no reliable D call. The CDR3 is 16 amino acids. Germline-derived CDR1 and CDR2 are SEHNR and FQNEAQ (reference sequence). V was clipped by 1 base and J by 1 base, with 13 bases between them. CDR3 sequence: CASSLVPRVANTEAFF. In DNA form, the CDR3 reads TGTGCCAGCAGCTTAGTTCCAAGGGTAGCGAACACTGAAGCTTTCTTT.

CDR3 residues: CASRTRSTDTQYF. For the CDR3, the DNA is TGCGCCAGCAGGACCCGGAGCACAGATACGCAGTATTTT. The rearrangement joins TRBV5-1 to TRBJ2-3, with D hard to call. Germline-derived CDR1 and CDR2 are SGHRS and YFSETQ. The ends were cut back, 5 bases at V and 0 bases at J, with 7 bases in the middle. The CDR3 contains 13 residues.

The chain uses TRBV28 and TRBJ2-7; D perhaps matches TRBD2 (6 bases). With 10 bases removed from V and 12 bases from J, the gap between germline ends came to 25 bases. The length of the CDR3 is 13 residues. CDR1 and CDR2 (germline): MDHEN, SYDVKM. CDR3 sequence (DNA): TGTGCCATCGGGGGAGCGAGCAGTAATGCTGGGTACTTC. Translated, it gives CAIGGASSNAGYF.

The rearrangement uses TRBV3-1 and TRBJ2-7; possible D gene TRBD1, 6 bases. Germline-derived CDR1 and CDR2 are LGHDT and YNNKEL (reference sequence). Between the trimmed V and J ends, which lost 4 bases and 0 bases, there was a span of 13 bases. The CDR3 length is 15 residues. CDR3 in amino acids: CASSPPGARSYEQYF. CDR3 sequence (DNA): TGTGCCAGCAGCCCCCCAGGGGCACGCTCCTACGAGCAGTACTTC.

Here the CDR3 DNA reads TGCGCCAGCAGCCAAGTGGTGGCCGCGAACACCGGGGAGCTGTTTTTT. Translating gives CASSQVVAANTGELFF. J is TRBJ2-2 and V is TRBV4-3; no reliable D call. V dropped 1 base and J dropped 0 bases, with 9 bases sitting between them. This CDR3 region has 16 residues. Germline V gene lookup returns CDR1 LGHNA and CDR2 YSLEER.

This clonotype was counted a few times. The chain combines TRBV5-6 with TRBJ2-5, with D perhaps being TRBD1 or TRBD2 (5 bases each). V gave up 2 bases and J gave up 2 bases, with 16 bases separating them. This CDR3 region has 16 residues. Germline loops: CDR1 SGHDT, CDR2 YYEEEE. The CDR3, as DNA: TGTGCCAGCAGCTTCCGAAGGGGAGCCGGACAAGAGACCCAGTACTTC. Its protein product is CASSFRRGAGQETQYF. The full variable domain, with the rest looked up from reference TRBV5-6 and TRBJ2-5, is DAGVTQSPTHLIKTRGQQVTLRCSPKSGHDTVSWYQQALGQGPQFIFQYYEEEERQRGNFPDRFSGHQFPNYSSELNVNALLLGDSALYLCASSFRRGAGQETQYFGPGTRLLVL.

This rearrangement joins TRBV12-3 or TRBV12-4 to TRBJ1-1; TRBD1 is a possible D gene (5 bases). The CDR3 sequence is 14 residues long. V was pared by 5 bases and J by 1 base, with 11 bases between. The CDR3: CASSTGAGNTEAFF. CDR3 nucleotides: TGTGCCAGCAGTACCGGGGCGGGGAACACTGAAGCTTTCTTT.

This rearrangement joins TRBV11-2 to TRBJ2-7; weak D call: TRBD1 (6 bases). Deletions cut 2 bases from V and 5 bases from J, with 13 bases between. Germline loops: CDR1 SGHAT, CDR2 FQNNGV. This CDR3 region has 14 residues. The CDR3 loop reads CASSLMQGTHEQYF. The CDR3 coding sequence is TGTGCCAGCAGCTTAATGCAGGGGACCCACGAGCAGTACTTC.

The chain joins TRBV6-2 or TRBV6-3 to TRBJ2-3, with a weak D call TRBD1 (6 bases). The CDR3 consists of 13 residues. V was shortened by 5 bases and J by 7 bases, with 13 bases between the two germline ends. Germline loops: CDR1 MNHEY, CDR2 SVGEGT. The DNA of the CDR3 is TGTGCCAGCAGTCGCGGACAGTATTATACGCAGTATTTT. Translating it yields CASSRGQYYTQYF.

The chain uses TRBV2 and TRBJ2-7; D remains unclear. Trimming removed 5 bases at V and 0 bases at J, with 17 bases between. This CDR3 spans 16 amino acids. CDR1 is SNHLY and CDR2 is FYNNEI in the germline V gene. The CDR3 DNA sequence: TGTGCCAGCAGTTCAGGTCGAGCAGCCAGCTCCTACGAGCAGTACTTC. Its protein product is CASSSGRAASSYEQYF.

The chain links TRBV30 to TRBJ1-2; D is unresolved. Trimming took 4 bases from V and 4 from J, leaving 7 bases between them. The CDR3 is 11 residues long. Germline CDR1 is GTSNPN and CDR2 is SVGIG (reference sequence). CDR3 amino acids: CAWTRGYGYTF. CDR3 coding DNA: TGTGCCTGGACTCGAGGCTATGGCTACACCTTC.

This clonotype was recorded once. The gene calls are TRBV7-2 and TRBJ2-3; D is possibly TRBD2 (5 bases). CDR3 length equals 19 residues. Germline V gives CDR1 SGHTA, CDR2 FQGNSA. V was pared by 1 base and J by 3 bases, with 23 bases between. The CDR3: CASSLGVGGFLPGTDTQYF. For the CDR3, the DNA is TGTGCCAGCAGCTTAGGGGTCGGCGGGTTCCTTCCTGGGACAGATACGCAGTATTTT.

This clonotype was seen a few times. The genes are TRBV7-6 and TRBJ2-6; D not resolved. The CDR3 has 14 residues. V was shortened by 2 bases and J by 11 bases, with 13 bases between the two germline ends. Germline values: CDR1 SGHVS, CDR2 FNYEAQ. CDR3 residues: CASSLRARRDVLTF. CDR3 nucleotides: TGTGCCAGCAGCTTACGGGCCCGCCGGGACGTCCTGACTTTC.

This chain joins TRBV7-2 and TRBJ1-3; TRBD1 matches at 8 bases. The J segment lost 6 bases and the V segment lost 5 bases, leaving 12 bases of the junction unmatched. Germline assignment: CDR1 SGHTA and CDR2 FQGNSA. The CDR3 length is 16 residues. CDR3 protein: CASSPLGTGIANTIYF. DNA of the CDR3: TGTGCCAGCAGCCCTCTTGGGACAGGAATTGCAAACACCATATATTTT.

This clonotype was observed at least ten times. J is TRBJ2-3 and V is TRBV5-6, with D possibly TRBD1 on 6 matching bases. Germline V gives CDR1 SGHDT, CDR2 YYEEEE. The CDR3 is 18 amino acids. Trimming removed 4 bases from V and 0 bases from J, with 21 bases in between. CDR3 coding DNA: TGTGCCAGCAGCACGGACAGACTAATACTTCCAAGCACAGATACGCAGTATTTT. Protein: CASSTDRLILPSTDTQYF. Full variable domain (remainder filled in from reference TRBV5-6 and TRBJ2-3): DAGVTQSPTHLIKTRGQQVTLRCSPKSGHDTVSWYQQALGQGPQFIFQYYEEEERQRGNFPDRFSGHQFPNYSSELNVNALLLGDSALYLCASSTDRLILPSTDTQYFGPGTRLTVL.

The chain carries TRBV7-3 and TRBJ2-1; 9 positions match TRBD2. Per the germline V gene, CDR1 is SGHTA and CDR2 is FQGTGA. V lost 0 bases, J lost 7 bases, and 7 bases stayed unmatched. The CDR3 consists of 16 residues. The CDR3 DNA sequence: TGTGCCAGCAGCTTAACGGGGGCGGGAGGGCTTAATGAGCAGTTCTTC. It yields the protein CASSLTGAGGLNEQFF.